The 7 T cell receptor beta chains below come from one sample, sequenced in a study of post-analysis software for immune sequencing data. Antigens for these TCRs are unknown. The study's findings and limits: Compared with controls, patients had more of five TRBV segments, including TRBV5-6, TRBV5-1 and TRBV20-1.

Each TCR beta cDNA library carried unique molecular identifiers. TCRdb analysed the PCR reads with MiXCR anew, one entry per CDR3 protein. The sample lists around 700,000 distinct CDR3 sequences; around 60% were seen once. The sequenced material came from blood. The receptors originated from a girl aged 2 to 10 with multiple sclerosis.

V usage is TRBV7-6 and J usage is TRBJ1-2; D possibly corresponds to TRBD1 (5 bases). The CDR3 extends over 12 amino acids. Germline CDR1 reads SGHVS; CDR2 reads FNYEAQ. V dropped 2 bases and J dropped 6 bases, with 7 bases sitting between them. CDR3: CASSLIGDGYTF. As DNA, the CDR3 is TGTGCCAGCAGCTTAATAGGGGATGGCTACACCTTC.

V is TRBV12-3 or TRBV12-4 and J is TRBJ1-1; TRBD1 agrees at 7 bases. The CDR3 runs to 16 residues. V trimming: 2 bases; J trimming: 11 bases; junction bases outside the gene matches: 17. CDR3 coding DNA: TGTGCCAGCAGTTTAACCCCGGACAGGATACGGAGTGGCGCTTTCTTT. It yields the protein CASSLTPDRIRSGAFF.

The chain joins TRBV5-6 to TRBJ2-3; 8 bases align to TRBD1. Germline-derived CDR1 and CDR2 are SGHDT and YYEEEE. V dropped 4 bases and J dropped 5; count of bases not matched to a gene: 6. This CDR3 comprises 14 residues. The CDR3 coding sequence is TGTGCCAGCAGCCTGACAGGGGTTGGAGATACGCAGTATTTT. It specifies CASSLTGVGDTQYF.

This clonotype was observed a few times. The rearrangement joins TRBV6-2 or TRBV6-3 to TRBJ2-1, with 11 nucleotides matching TRBD2. V shed 0 bases, J shed 8 bases, and the junction held 9 bases outside the gene matches. The CDR3 has 17 residues. Germline V gene sequence: CDR1 MNHEY, CDR2 SVGEGT. Here the CDR3 reads CASSYSQLAGASHEQFF. The CDR3 DNA sequence: TGTGCCAGCAGTTACTCACAACTAGCGGGAGCCTCCCATGAGCAGTTCTTC.

V and J are TRBV2 and TRBJ2-1; 8 bases fit TRBD1. The CDR3 has 13 residues. The trim removed 8 bases at V and 6 bases at J, leaving 6 bases unmatched. Germline CDR1 and CDR2: SNHLY and FYNNEI. In DNA form, the CDR3 reads TGTGCCAGCGACAGGGGATCATCCAATGAGCAGTTCTTC. Protein product: CASDRGSSNEQFF.

The chain couples TRBV6-5 to TRBJ2-1; 9 bases agree with TRBD2. The CDR3 consists of 15 residues. The J segment lost 3 bases and the V segment lost 8 bases, leaving 8 bases of the junction unmatched. Germline loops: CDR1 MNHEY, CDR2 SVGAGI. The CDR3 protein is CASGPTAGGYNEQFF. In DNA, the CDR3 is TGTGCCAGCGGTCCCACAGCGGGGGGCTACAATGAGCAGTTCTTC.

The CDR3 bases are TGTGCCAGCAGCAGGGGACTCGGGGAGCAGTTCTTC. It yields the protein CASSRGLGEQFF. The chain couples TRBV7-8 to TRBJ2-1, with D possibly matching TRBD2 (6 bases). The CDR3 is made up of 12 amino acids. V lost 5 bases, J lost 10 bases, and 12 bases lay in between. The V gene's germline CDR1 is SGHVS and CDR2 FQNEAQ.